These 14 T cell receptor beta chains share one sample of origin, sequenced in a study of blood T cell repertoires in COVID-19. The data were produced by immunoSEQ multiplex PCR, yet TCRdb's version contains in-frame clones alone and is incomplete. The sample holds more than 300,000 clones, around 87% seen once. The specimen sequenced was peripheral blood. Source of these receptors: a woman in her 50s with COVID-19, enrolled during active disease.

This clone was seen just once. The genes are TRBV5-4 and TRBJ1-1; 9 bases fit TRBD1. The J segment lost 6 bases and the V segment lost 3 bases, leaving 6 bases of the junction unmatched. There are 14 residues in the CDR3. From germline, CDR1 is SGHNT and CDR2 YYREEE (reference sequence). The CDR3 DNA sequence: TGTGCCAGCAGCTCGATGGGACAGGGCCCTGAAGCTTTCTTT. Its translation is CASSSMGQGPEAFF.

The chain has TRBV4-3 and TRBJ1-5, with D uncertain. The CDR3 spans 17 residues. V was pared by 0 bases and J by 5 bases, with 17 bases between. Looked up from germline, CDR1 is LGHNA and CDR2 is YSLEER. The CDR3 protein is CASSQEEAGPPHQPQHF. The DNA of the CDR3 is TGCGCCAGCAGCCAAGAAGAGGCCGGCCCCCCCCATCAGCCCCAGCATTTT.

V and J are TRBV4-3 and TRBJ2-1; D is unresolved. Between the trimmed V and J ends, which lost 0 bases and 8 bases, there was a span of 14 bases. CDR3 size: 15 residues. CDR1 is LGHNA, CDR2 YSLEER, per germline. In DNA form, the CDR3 reads TGCGCCAGCAGCCAAGATCAATCCAGTTACGATGAGCAGTTCTTC. Translation: CASSQDQSSYDEQFF.

This chain links TRBV27 with TRBJ2-3, with D maybe TRBD2 (5 bases). Germline lookup yields CDR1 MNHEY and CDR2 SMNVEV (reference sequence). CDR3 length: 15 amino acids. V was clipped by 7 bases and J by 2 bases, with 16 bases between them. CDR3 sequence (DNA): TGTGCCAGCACCTCGAACTGGCGGGTCACAGATACGCAGTATTTT. Residues: CASTSNWRVTDTQYF.

The chain has TRBV19 and TRBJ2-1; 7 bases align to TRBD2. Germline V gene lookup returns CDR1 LNHDA and CDR2 SQIVND (reference sequence). The junction had 6 bases not matched to a gene; V was cut back by 4 bases and J by 0 bases. This CDR3 contains 16 residues. CDR3 amino acids: CASSTKTSTSYNEQFF. The CDR3 DNA reads TGTGCCAGTAGTACGAAGACTAGCACCTCCTACAATGAGCAGTTCTTC.

The chain couples TRBV6-5 to TRBJ2-7; 7 nucleotides line up with TRBD2. Germline V gene sequence: CDR1 MNHEY, CDR2 SVGAGI. This CDR3 has 14 residues. The V gene end was trimmed by 6 bases and the J gene end by 4 bases; junction bases not matched to a gene: 9. The CDR3 nucleotides are TGTGCCAGCAGGGTACTAGCGCCGGGGTACGAGCAGTACTTC. This translates into CASRVLAPGYEQYF.

The rearrangement links TRBV5-1 to TRBJ2-5; TRBD2 aligns across 10 bases. The germline V gene has CDR1 SGHRS and CDR2 YFSETQ. J lost 3 bases, V lost 3 bases, and 11 bases had no gene match. The CDR3 totals 17 residues. The CDR3 spells CASSSKRRTSGKETQYF. The CDR3 coding sequence is TGCGCCAGCAGCTCGAAACGGCGGACTAGCGGAAAAGAGACCCAGTACTTC.

The sample holds one count of this clone. The chain has TRBV19 and TRBJ1-2, with no clear D. Germline CDR1 LNHDA, CDR2 SQIVND (reference sequence). Trimming pared 6 bases from V and 7 bases from J, leaving 21 bases between. CDR3 size: 15 residues. This CDR3 reads CASSNPGSGMSGYTF. CDR3 nucleotide sequence: TGTGCCAGTAGCAACCCAGGAAGCGGGATGAGTGGCTACACCTTC.

The chain links TRBV9 to TRBJ2-7, with TRBD2 matching over 10 bases. The germline V gene has CDR1 SGDLS and CDR2 YYNGEE. The trim removed 0 bases at V and 4 bases at J, leaving 1 base unmatched. The CDR3 consists of 14 residues. Here the CDR3 reads CASSVASGSYEQYF. The CDR3 nucleotides are TGTGCCAGCAGCGTAGCTAGCGGGAGTTACGAGCAGTACTTC. The variable domain in full, completed from reference TRBV9 and TRBJ2-7, reads DSGVTQTPKHLITATGQRVTLRCSPRSGDLSVYWYQQSLDQGLQFLIQYYNGEERAKGNILERFSAQQFPDLHSELNLSSLELGDSALYFCASSVASGSYEQYFGPGTRLTVT.

V is TRBV6-5 and J is TRBJ2-7; a possible D gene is TRBD2 (6 bases). Trimming left V 7 bases short and J 0 bases short, with 13 bases between. Germline CDR1 is MNHEY and CDR2 is SVGAGI. The CDR3 is 14 residues long. The CDR3, as DNA: TGTGCCAGCACCCAGGACGGGAGCTCCTACGAGCAGTACTTC. This encodes CASTQDGSSYEQYF.

The CDR3 coding sequence is TGTGCCAGTAAAACTAGCGGGAGTGATGAGCAGTTCTTC. As protein: CASKTSGSDEQFF. This chain joins TRBV19 and TRBJ2-1, with 11 positions matching TRBD2. Trimming at V came to 7 bases and at J to 8 bases, leaving 4 bases not matched to a gene. Germline-derived CDR1 and CDR2 are LNHDA and SQIVND (reference sequence). This CDR3 region has 13 residues.

The chain carries TRBV3-1 (or the pseudogene TRBV3-2) and TRBJ2-7; 10 nucleotides agree with TRBD2. The CDR3 totals 17 residues. With V trimmed by 4 bases and J by 0 bases, 9 bases remained unmatched. Germline CDR1 LGHDT, CDR2 YNNKEL (reference sequence). The CDR3, as DNA: TGTGCCAGCAGCCCCACTGGACTAGCGGCAAGCTCCTACGAGCAGTACTTC. Translated: CASSPTGLAASSYEQYF.

The J gene is TRBJ1-5, the V gene TRBV6-2 or TRBV6-3; 8 nucleotides match TRBD1. V shed 5 bases, J shed 1 base, and the junction held 4 bases outside the gene matches. Looked up from germline, CDR1 is MNHEY and CDR2 is SVGEGT. The CDR3 has 15 amino acids. CDR3 sequence: CASSSQGASNQPQHF. DNA of the CDR3: TGTGCCAGCAGTAGCCAGGGGGCCAGCAATCAGCCCCAGCATTTT.

The genes are TRBV4-2 and TRBJ2-7, with a possible D match to TRBD1 (5 bases). The germline V and J ends were trimmed by 4 bases and 2 bases, with 9 bases remaining between them. Germline CDR1 is LGHNA and CDR2 is YNFKEQ. The CDR3 loop spans 13 amino acids. CDR3 sequence: CASSPPGTYEQYF. The CDR3 region has the DNA TGTGCCAGCAGCCCCCCAGGGACCTACGAGCAGTACTTC.